These 30 T cell receptor beta chains were sequenced from one sample in a study of blood T cell repertoires in COVID-19. The protocol was immunoSEQ multiplex PCR, while the TCRdb copy is restricted to in-frame clones and leaves out a portion. In the table there are about 280,000 clones, around 87% of which are singletons. The sequencing sample was made of peripheral blood. These receptors came from a woman aged 50 to 60 who had recovered from COVID-19.

The chain carries TRBV5-6 and TRBJ1-3; no firm D call. Germline V gene sequence: CDR1 SGHDT, CDR2 YYEEEE. V dropped 2 bases and J dropped 3 bases, with 12 bases sitting between them. This CDR3 region has 15 residues. CDR3 amino acids: CASSFGLADGNTIYF. CDR3 DNA sequence: TGTGCCAGCAGCTTTGGCCTCGCCGATGGAAACACCATATATTTT. The full variable domain, completed using reference TRBV5-6 and TRBJ1-3, is DAGVTQSPTHLIKTRGQQVTLRCSPKSGHDTVSWYQQALGQGPQFIFQYYEEEERQRGNFPDRFSGHQFPNYSSELNVNALLLGDSALYLCASSFGLADGNTIYFGEGSWLTVV.

This clone came up a few times. This sequence joins TRBV6-2 or TRBV6-3 and TRBJ1-5; a weak D match, TRBD1 (5 bases). Germline assignment: CDR1 MNHEY and CDR2 SVGEGT. The CDR3 has 17 amino acids. Trimming shortened V by 4 bases and J by 4 bases, and 20 bases separated the two germline ends. CDR3 loop: CASSSPSGTAYNQPQHF. CDR3 DNA sequence: TGTGCCAGCAGTTCACCTTCGGGGACTGCTTATAATCAGCCCCAGCATTTT.

This clone occurred once. The chain joins TRBV19 to TRBJ1-1, with D possibly TRBD1 on 6 matching bases. Germline CDR1 and CDR2: LNHDA and SQIVND (reference sequence). This CDR3 spans 17 amino acids. The V and J ends lost 2 bases and 0 bases respectively, with 16 bases between them. The CDR3 spells CASSIRGAGALNTEAFF. The CDR3 nucleotides read TGTGCCAGTAGTATACGGGGGGCAGGGGCCTTGAACACTGAAGCTTTCTTT. The entire variable domain, with the rest obtained from reference TRBV19 and TRBJ1-1, is as follows: DGGITQSPKYLFRKEGQNVTLSCEQNLNHDAMYWYRQDPGQGLRLIYYSQIVNDFQKGDIAEGYSVSREKKESFPLTVTSAQKNPTAFYLCASSIRGAGALNTEAFFGQGTRLTVV.

V usage is TRBV4-1 and J usage is TRBJ2-2; TRBD2 matches at 16 bases. Germline V CDR1 and CDR2: MGHRA, YSYEKL. The CDR3 covers 18 residues. The junction had 6 bases not matched to a gene; V was cut back by 4 bases and J by 4 bases. The CDR3 DNA is TGCGCCAGCAGCCGGGGACTAGCGGGGGGGCCGGGCACCGGGGAGCTGTTTTTT. It translates to CASSRGLAGGPGTGELFF.

The chain employs TRBV6-6 and TRBJ2-2, with 16 positions matching TRBD2. Germline CDR1 and CDR2: MNHNY and SVGAGI (reference sequence). V shed 11 bases, J shed 7 bases, and the junction held 7 bases outside the gene matches. The CDR3 sequence is 15 residues long. The CDR3 DNA sequence: TGTGCCGGAGGGACTAGCGGGAGGGAAAGCGGGGAGCTGTTTTTT. This gives the protein CAGGTSGRESGELFF.

The chain links TRBV13 to TRBJ1-2, with 7 bases that match TRBD1. The CDR3 is 16 residues long. Germline assignment: CDR1 PRHDT and CDR2 FYEKMQ (reference sequence). The J segment lost 1 base and the V segment lost 5 bases, leaving 10 bases of the junction unmatched. The CDR3 loop is CASSRLRGFRNYGYTF. The DNA of the CDR3 is TGTGCCAGCAGCCGGCTCAGGGGGTTTCGTAACTATGGCTACACCTTC.

The rearrangement uses TRBV28 and TRBJ2-7; D is possibly TRBD1 (5 bases). The germline CDR1 and CDR2 sequences are MDHEN and SYDVKM. The CDR3 is 14 amino acids. Trimming took off 2 bases at V and 3 bases at J, with 11 bases between the two ends. CDR3 nucleotide sequence: TGTGCCAGCAGTTTAAGGCAGGGAAACTACGAGCAGTACTTC. It yields the protein CASSLRQGNYEQYF. The full variable domain, with the rest looked up from reference TRBV28 and TRBJ2-7, is DVKVTQSSRYLVKRTGEKVFLECVQDMDHENMFWYRQDPGLGLRLIYFSYDVKMKEKGDIPEGYSVSREKKERFSLILESASTNQTSMYLCASSLRQGNYEQYFGPGTRLTVT.

The rearrangement links TRBV27 to TRBJ1-1; D is unresolved. CDR1 and CDR2 from the germline V gene are MNHEY and SMNVEV (reference sequence). Trimming shortened V by 5 bases and J by 0 bases, and 13 bases separated the two germline ends. The CDR3 consists of 15 residues. The CDR3 reads CASSPARSMNTEAFF. DNA of the CDR3: TGTGCCAGCAGTCCTGCGCGGAGCATGAACACTGAAGCTTTCTTT.

J is TRBJ2-3 and V is TRBV18; no clear D gene. Germline lookup yields CDR1 KGHSH and CDR2 LQKENI. With 5 bases removed from V and 0 bases from J, the gap between germline ends came to 6 bases. CDR3 length: 13 residues. DNA for the CDR3: TGTGCCAGCTCAACGACTAGCACAGATACGCAGTATTTT. This translates into CASSTTSTDTQYF.

The chain links TRBV15 to TRBJ1-1, with 11 nucleotides matching TRBD1. Germline-derived CDR1 and CDR2 are LNHNV and YYDKDF (reference sequence). The CDR3 contains 17 residues. The junction had 10 bases not matched to a gene; V was cut back by 2 bases and J by 5 bases. Here the CDR3 reads CATSRPTGTGGRTEAFF. In DNA, the CDR3 is TGTGCCACCAGCAGACCCACCGGGACAGGGGGTCGGACTGAAGCTTTCTTT.

This chain connects TRBV9 to TRBJ2-5, with 9 nucleotides matching TRBD2. The CDR3 totals 16 residues. Trimming took 0 bases from V and 4 from J; bases not matched to a gene: 7. Germline lookup yields CDR1 SGDLS and CDR2 YYNGEE. CDR3 DNA: TGTGCCAGCAGCGTAGAAGGTAGCGGGGGCGGAGAGACCCAGTACTTC. It encodes CASSVEGSGGGETQYF.

The V and J genes are TRBV6-2 or TRBV6-3 and TRBJ1-6, with D unclear. Between the trimmed V and J ends, which lost 5 bases and 7 bases, there was a span of 9 bases. The CDR3 has 13 amino acids. The germline gives CDR1 MNHEY, CDR2 SVGEGT. In nucleotides, the CDR3 is TGTGCCAGCAGTCAACACAGAAATTCACCCCTCCACTTT. Its translation is CASSQHRNSPLHF.

The chain recombines TRBV4-2 with TRBJ1-2, with a possible D match to TRBD1 (6 bases). Germline lookup yields CDR1 LGHNA and CDR2 YNFKEQ. The CDR3 length is 16 residues. V was pared by 4 bases and J by 8 bases, with 23 bases between. CDR3 coding DNA: TGTGCCAGCAGCCCCCGAATAGGGGGGGAGGAAGAAGGCTACACCTTC. It yields the protein CASSPRIGGEEEGYTF.

This clone was counted a single time. This rearrangement joins TRBV28 to TRBJ2-7, with 10 positions matching TRBD2. The CDR3 is made up of 15 amino acids. The germline gives CDR1 MDHEN, CDR2 SYDVKM. With V trimmed by 8 bases and J by 6 bases, 13 bases remained unmatched. In DNA form, the CDR3 reads TGTGCCAGCCGACTCGAGCTAGCGGGAGTGGGCGAGCAGTACTTC. This gives the protein CASRLELAGVGEQYF.

CDR3 sequence reads: CSASDRLAGWTDTQYF. Written as DNA, the CDR3 is TGCAGTGCTAGTGATAGACTAGCGGGATGGACAGATACGCAGTATTTT. The genes are TRBV20-1 and TRBJ2-3; 11 positions match TRBD2. V lost 3 bases to trimming and J lost 3 bases; unmatched junction nucleotides: 8. The CDR3 is 16 amino acids. Germline values: CDR1 DFQATT, CDR2 SNEGSKA (reference sequence).

V and J are TRBV6-1 and TRBJ2-7; no reliable D call. V was pared by 3 bases and J by 5 bases, with 14 bases between. The CDR3 contains 14 residues. In germline, CDR1 is MNHNS, CDR2 SASEGT. CDR3 amino acids: CASSDTARIHEQYF. CDR3 coding DNA: TGTGCCAGCAGTGATACCGCTAGAATCCACGAGCAGTACTTC.

This clone was seen once. The chain combines TRBV4-3 with TRBJ2-7; 8 bases map to TRBD2. Germline V CDR1 and CDR2: LGHNA, YSLEER. This CDR3 spans 19 amino acids. V lost 0 bases, J lost 0 bases, and 13 bases stayed unmatched. The CDR3 is CASSQERAGGDYSSYEQYF. The DNA of the CDR3 is TGCGCCAGCAGCCAAGAACGGGCGGGAGGTGATTATTCCTCCTACGAGCAGTACTTC.

The V and J genes are TRBV15 and TRBJ1-2, with D maybe TRBD1 (5 bases). Germline loops: CDR1 LNHNV, CDR2 YYDKDF (reference sequence). The V end was cut by 2 bases, the J end by 1 base, with 11 bases between. This CDR3 region has 15 residues. This CDR3 is CATSRTSQVNYGYTF. The CDR3 DNA is TGTGCCACCAGCAGAACCTCACAGGTTAACTATGGCTACACCTTC. Complete variable domain (other parts from reference TRBV15 and TRBJ1-2): DAMVIQNPRYQVTQFGKPVTLSCSQTLNHNVMYWYQQKSSQAPKLLFHYYDKDFNNEADTPDNFQSRRPNTSFCFLDIRSPGLGDTAMYLCATSRTSQVNYGYTFGSGTRLTVV.

V gene TRBV28 combines with J gene TRBJ2-7; 8 bases are shared with TRBD2. Germline-derived CDR1 and CDR2 are MDHEN and SYDVKM. With V trimmed by 5 bases and J by 0 bases, 6 bases remained unmatched. CDR3 size: 15 residues. CDR3 sequence (DNA): TGTGCCAGCAGTACTAGCGGTTTCAGCTCCTACGAGCAGTACTTC. It is translated as CASSTSGFSSYEQYF.

The chain couples TRBV19 to TRBJ2-3, with TRBD2 identical over 12 bases. CDR1 and CDR2 (germline): LNHDA, SQIVND (reference sequence). The J segment lost 4 bases and the V segment lost 6 bases, leaving 5 bases of the junction unmatched. This CDR3 comprises 15 residues. CDR3 DNA sequence: TGTGCCAGTAGGCTAGCGGGAGGGGCCCCAGATACGCAGTATTTT. Residues: CASRLAGGAPDTQYF.

This clone was recorded a few times. This sequence joins TRBV9 and TRBJ2-7, with D hard to call. Germline values: CDR1 SGDLS, CDR2 YYNGEE. The CDR3 is made up of 13 amino acids. Trimming left V 0 bases short and J 5 bases short, with 9 bases between. The CDR3 spells CASSVGNQNEQYF. DNA of the CDR3: TGTGCCAGCAGCGTAGGCAACCAGAACGAGCAGTACTTC.

The chain uses TRBV7-8 and TRBJ2-1; TRBD1 aligns across 10 bases. Germline V gene lookup returns CDR1 SGHVS and CDR2 FQNEAQ. The J segment lost 10 bases and the V segment lost 5 bases, leaving 14 bases of the junction unmatched. The CDR3 runs to 16 residues. In DNA, the CDR3 is TGTGCCAGCAGCGCAACCCCCCGGGACAGGGGCTTCGAGCAGTTCTTC. Translation gives CASSATPRDRGFEQFF.

The genes are TRBV28 and TRBJ2-4; D remains unclear. Germline lookup yields CDR1 MDHEN and CDR2 SYDVKM. The CDR3 has 15 amino acids. The V gene lost 3 bases and the J gene lost 2 bases, with 11 bases spanning the gap. In DNA form, the CDR3 reads TGTGCCAGCAGTTTGGCGGATCGGACCAAAAACATTCAGTACTTC. Translated, it gives CASSLADRTKNIQYF.

The V call is TRBV7-3, the J call TRBJ2-2; 12 nucleotides line up with TRBD2. The germline V gene has CDR1 SGHTA and CDR2 FQGTGA. J lost 4 bases, V lost 4 bases, and 7 bases had no gene match. The CDR3 runs 17 residues. The CDR3 DNA is TGTGCCAGCAGCTCGGGACTAGCGGGTCTTGGCACCGGGGAGCTGTTTTTT. This sequence encodes CASSSGLAGLGTGELFF.

This chain links TRBV9 with TRBJ2-7, with 7 bases lining up with TRBD2. After removal of 0 bases from V and 4 bases from J, the junction contained 4 bases not matched to a gene. CDR1 is SGDLS and CDR2 is YYNGEE in the germline V gene. This CDR3 comprises 14 residues. The CDR3 sequence is CASSVAGSGYEQYF. The CDR3 DNA follows: TGTGCCAGCAGCGTAGCGGGTAGCGGGTACGAGCAGTACTTC.

This clone has ten or more counts. This rearrangement joins TRBV7-2 to TRBJ1-2, with TRBD1 matching over 7 bases. Germline lookup yields CDR1 SGHTA and CDR2 FQGNSA. This CDR3 comprises 16 residues. V lost 5 bases to trimming and J lost 0 bases; unmatched junction nucleotides: 9. The CDR3 nucleotides read TGTGCCAGCAGCCCTCTAGGGACAGAGTCTAACTATGGCTACACCTTC. Its translation is CASSPLGTESNYGYTF.

The J gene is TRBJ1-1, the V gene TRBV5-1; D perhaps matches TRBD1 (6 bases). V gave up 0 bases and J gave up 4 bases, with 13 bases separating them. CDR1 is SGHRS, CDR2 YFSETQ, per germline. The CDR3 is made up of 15 amino acids. DNA of the CDR3: TGCGCCAGCAGCTTGGAGGCAACAGGGTCCACTGAAGCTTTCTTT. Its translation: CASSLEATGSTEAFF.

V is TRBV5-4 and J is TRBJ1-2, with D tentatively TRBD1 (6 bases). The length of the CDR3 is 14 residues. Germline CDR1 is SGHNT and CDR2 is YYREEE (reference sequence). The V end lost 4 bases, the J end lost 6 bases, and 16 bases lay between the germline ends. Here the CDR3 reads CASSEPGTHHGYTF. The DNA for the CDR3 is TGTGCCAGCAGCGAACCCGGGACACACCATGGCTACACCTTC.

This chain joins TRBV6-5 and TRBJ2-7; a possible D gene is TRBD2 (5 bases). This CDR3 has 12 amino acids. The germline gives CDR1 MNHEY, CDR2 SVGAGI. Trimming removed 8 bases from V and 2 bases from J, with 10 bases in between. The CDR3 sequence: CASRTPTYEQYF. The CDR3 DNA reads TGTGCCAGCCGGACTCCGACCTACGAGCAGTACTTC.

This chain joins TRBV9 and TRBJ2-7; 12 nucleotides match TRBD2. CDR1 and CDR2 (germline): SGDLS, YYNGEE. J gave up 2 bases and V 4 bases, and 4 bases lay outside the gene matches. CDR3 length: 15 amino acids. CDR3 residues: CASSPRTSGTYEQYF. Written as DNA, the CDR3 is TGTGCCAGCAGCCCTAGGACTAGCGGGACCTACGAGCAGTACTTC.